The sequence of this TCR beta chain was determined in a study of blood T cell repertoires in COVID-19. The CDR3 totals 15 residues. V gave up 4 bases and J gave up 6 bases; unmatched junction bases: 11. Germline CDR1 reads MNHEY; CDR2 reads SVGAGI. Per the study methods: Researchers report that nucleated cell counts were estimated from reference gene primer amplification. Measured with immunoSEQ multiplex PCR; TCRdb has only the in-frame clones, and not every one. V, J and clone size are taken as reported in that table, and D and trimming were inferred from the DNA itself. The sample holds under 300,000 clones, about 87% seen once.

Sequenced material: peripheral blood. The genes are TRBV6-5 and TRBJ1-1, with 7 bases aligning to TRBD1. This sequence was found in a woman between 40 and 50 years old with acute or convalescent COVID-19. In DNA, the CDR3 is TGTGCCAGCAGTTCATTAGGGGGCCCAGTCCCTGAAGCTTTCTTT. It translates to CASSSLGGPVPEAFF.